This passage covers 25 T cell receptor beta chains from one sample sequenced in a study of blood T cell repertoires in COVID-19. Sequencing was performed with immunoSEQ multiplex PCR; in TCRdb, only in-frame clones are kept and a portion is missing. The sample carries under 350,000 clones, roughly nine tenths recorded once. The sequencing sample was made of PBMCs or T cells enriched from blood (not recorded which). These receptors came from a woman in her forties who had recovered from COVID-19.

The chain recombines TRBV18 with TRBJ1-2; D unclear. The CDR3 runs to 13 residues. Germline CDR1 KGHSH, CDR2 LQKENI. Trimming removed 0 bases at V and 5 bases at J, with 7 bases between. For the CDR3, the DNA is TGTGCCAGCTCACCACCGCAGGCGTATGGCTACACCTTC. Translating it yields CASSPPQAYGYTF.

CDR3 coding DNA: TGTGCCAGCAGCGCCGATATAAGCCCCTACAATGAGCAGTTCTTC. Its protein product is CASSADISPYNEQFF. The gene calls are TRBV9 and TRBJ2-1; D remains ambiguous. The length of the CDR3 is 15 residues. V dropped 3 bases and J dropped 2 bases, with 12 bases sitting between them. The germline V gene has CDR1 SGDLS and CDR2 YYNGEE. The full variable domain, in which reference TRBV9 and TRBJ2-1 provide the parts outside the CDR3, is DSGVTQTPKHLITATGQRVTLRCSPRSGDLSVYWYQQSLDQGLQFLIQYYNGEERAKGNILERFSAQQFPDLHSELNLSSLELGDSALYFCASSADISPYNEQFFGPGTRLTVL.

The gene calls are TRBV5-1 and TRBJ1-1; 8 bases agree with TRBD1. The CDR3 length is 15 residues. Trimming removed 3 bases from V and 2 bases from J; junction bases left unmatched: 6. CDR1 is SGHRS, CDR2 YFSETQ, per germline. CDR3 loop: CASSSGAGGNTEAFF. CDR3 in DNA: TGCGCCAGCAGCTCGGGCGCAGGGGGCAACACTGAAGCTTTCTTT.

This chain links TRBV13 with TRBJ1-4; no definite D call. The CDR3 loop spans 14 amino acids. The germline V gene has CDR1 PRHDT and CDR2 FYEKMQ (reference sequence). Trimming removed 3 bases from V and 4 bases from J, with 9 bases in between. DNA of the CDR3: TGTGCCAGCAGCTTTGGCGGGAATAATGAAAAACTGTTTTTT. Translating it yields CASSFGGNNEKLFF.

The rearrangement links TRBV19 to TRBJ1-6; D not certain. V was shortened by 0 bases and J by 11 bases, with 11 bases between the two germline ends. This CDR3 region has 14 residues. Germline assignment: CDR1 LNHDA and CDR2 SQIVND (reference sequence). The CDR3 sequence is CASSIEESTPPLHF. In DNA, the CDR3 is TGTGCCAGTAGTATAGAAGAATCTACCCCACCCCTCCACTTT.

The genes are TRBV9 and TRBJ2-7; 10 bases are a match to TRBD2. This CDR3 is built from 16 residues. After removal of 0 bases from V and 0 bases from J, the junction contained 3 bases not matched to a gene. Germline CDR1 is SGDLS and CDR2 is YYNGEE. The CDR3 sequence: CASSVGTSGPSYEQYF. The CDR3 DNA follows: TGTGCCAGCAGCGTAGGGACTAGCGGACCCTCCTACGAGCAGTACTTC.

The V and J genes are TRBV4-2 and TRBJ1-3, with 8 bases lining up with TRBD1. This CDR3 has 16 amino acids. Looked up from germline, CDR1 is LGHNA and CDR2 is YNFKEQ. Trimming at V came to 2 bases and at J to 1 base, leaving 4 bases not matched to a gene. The CDR3 region has the DNA TGTGCCAGCAGCCAAACAAGGACAGGGTCTGGAAACACCATATATTTT. This codes for CASSQTRTGSGNTIYF.

The chain uses TRBV9 and TRBJ2-3; TRBD2 is a possible D gene (6 bases). The CDR3 length is 14 residues. Trimming cost V 4 bases and J 4 bases, with 13 bases left between them. Per the germline V gene, CDR1 is SGDLS and CDR2 is YYNGEE. The CDR3 spells CASSPPGDPDTQYF. CDR3 DNA: TGTGCCAGCAGCCCTCCGGGAGACCCAGATACGCAGTATTTT.

This chain joins TRBV4-3 and TRBJ2-5; the match to TRBD2 covers 8 bases. V lost 3 bases and J lost 0; bases outside the gene matches: 9. The CDR3 totals 17 residues. The germline V gene encodes CDR1 LGHNA and CDR2 YSLEER. CDR3 loop: CASSQAGAGVDQETQYF. The CDR3 coding sequence is TGCGCCAGCAGCCAGGCAGGAGCGGGAGTTGACCAAGAGACCCAGTACTTC.

The chain links TRBV7-9 to TRBJ1-1; D gene unclear. V lost 5 bases and J lost 0, with 16 bases in between. The CDR3 runs to 16 residues. Per germline, CDR1 SEHNR and CDR2 FQNEAQ (reference sequence). The CDR3 is CASSPLRERMNTEAFF. DNA of the CDR3: TGTGCCAGCAGCCCCCTTCGAGAGCGGATGAACACTGAAGCTTTCTTT. Full variable domain (missing parts from reference TRBV7-9 and TRBJ1-1): DTGVSQNPRHKITKRGQNVTFRCDPISEHNRLYWYRQTLGQGPEFLTYFQNEAQLEKSRLLSDRFSAERPKGSFSTLEIQRTEQGDSAMYLCASSPLRERMNTEAFFGQGTRLTVV.

As to this clone: At one end the junction does not follow the germline gene, possibly because of a read error. This rearrangement joins TRBV7-2 to TRBJ1-1; 9 bases fit TRBD1. The CDR3 consists of 16 residues. Germline V gene data show CDR1 as SGHTA and CDR2 as FQGNSA. The CDR3 region has the DNA TGTGCCAGCAGCTTCCCACCCGGGACAGGGAACCCTGAAGCTTTCTTT. This gives the protein CASSFPPGTGNPEAFF. Variable domain in full (rest from reference TRBV7-2 and TRBJ1-1): GAGVSQSPSNKVTEKGKDVELRCDPISGHTALYWYRQSLGQGLEFLIYFQGNSAPDKSGLPSDRFSAERTGGSVSTLTIQRTQQEDSAVYLCASSFPPGTGNPEAFFGQGTRLTVV.

The rearrangement joins TRBV7-8 to TRBJ1-2; a possible D gene is TRBD1 (5 bases). V lost 5 bases to trimming and J lost 4 bases, with 14 bases between them. CDR1 is SGHVS and CDR2 is FQNEAQ in the germline V gene. The CDR3 totals 14 residues. CDR3 amino acids: CASSPDSIIYGYTF. The CDR3 bases are TGTGCCAGCAGCCCCGACAGTATAATCTATGGCTACACCTTC.

J is TRBJ2-5 and V is TRBV7-2, with D perhaps matching TRBD2 (6 bases). CDR3 length: 15 residues. V was pared by 6 bases and J by 5 bases, with 19 bases between. Germline values: CDR1 SGHTA, CDR2 FQGNSA. The CDR3 region has the DNA TGTGCCAGCAGACTGGAGCCGGGAGTGGGGGAGACCCAGTACTTC. Translation: CASRLEPGVGETQYF.

This clone was detected only a few times. The CDR3 DNA reads as TGTGCCAGCAGTTACTCTGTGGGGGCGCAGGTCACTGAAGCTTTCTTT. Translated, it gives CASSYSVGAQVTEAFF. The chain has TRBV6-5 and TRBJ1-1; a possible D gene is TRBD1 (6 bases). V dropped 0 bases and J dropped 4 bases, with 15 bases sitting between them. The germline gives CDR1 MNHEY, CDR2 SVGAGI. The CDR3 runs 16 residues.

The chain links TRBV30 to TRBJ2-7, with 9 bases fitting TRBD1. Germline-derived CDR1 and CDR2 are GTSNPN and SVGIG (reference sequence). J gave up 2 bases and V 2 bases, and 7 bases lay outside the gene matches. The CDR3 is 15 amino acids. DNA for the CDR3: TGTGCCTGGAGTCCGGGACAGGGTCGGACCTACGAGCAGTACTTC. It translates to CAWSPGQGRTYEQYF.

This clone appeared a single time. This chain links TRBV7-2 with TRBJ2-1; 9 bases are a match to TRBD2. The J segment lost 4 bases and the V segment lost 5 bases, leaving 15 bases of the junction unmatched. Germline CDR1 reads SGHTA; CDR2 reads FQGNSA. The CDR3 totals 18 residues. CDR3 in DNA: TGTGCCAGCAGCAAGGGGCCGGGACTAGCCGCGGGTTACAATGAGCAGTTCTTC. It yields the protein CASSKGPGLAAGYNEQFF.

The chain combines TRBV9 with TRBJ2-5, with D possibly TRBD2 on 6 matching bases. Germline CDR1 SGDLS, CDR2 YYNGEE. CDR3 length: 17 amino acids. Trimming removed 3 bases from V and 5 bases from J, with 23 bases in between. CDR3 amino acids: CASSAGTQGGDSETQYF. The CDR3 nucleotides read TGTGCCAGCAGCGCGGGAACCCAAGGTGGGGACTCGGAGACCCAGTACTTC.

On this clone itself: A read error may produce the germline difference seen at one junction end. The chain uses TRBV2 and TRBJ1-1; 8 nucleotides align to TRBD1. CDR3 length equals 12 residues. Germline CDR1 is SNHLY and CDR2 is FYNNEI. CDR3 coding DNA: TGTGCCAGCAGGGAAGGGACAGGTGAAGCTTTCTTT. This translates into CASREGTGEAFF.

The V gene is TRBV18, the J gene TRBJ2-7, with D possibly TRBD2 on 5 matching bases. Trimming shortened V by 6 bases and J by 5 bases, and 17 bases separated the two germline ends. The CDR3 is 14 residues long. Germline assignment: CDR1 KGHSH and CDR2 LQKENI. Here the CDR3 DNA reads TGTGCCAGCTCCCCTCCCGAGGGTTTAGACGAGCAGTACTTC. Translating gives CASSPPEGLDEQYF.

The chain uses TRBV4-2 and TRBJ1-1; 8 nucleotides align to TRBD1. With V trimmed by 4 bases and J by 3 bases, 1 base remained unmatched. The CDR3 covers 13 residues. Germline values: CDR1 LGHNA, CDR2 YNFKEQ. Here the CDR3 reads CASSLDRDTEAFF. As DNA, the CDR3 is TGTGCCAGCAGCCTGGACAGGGACACTGAAGCTTTCTTT.

The rearrangement uses TRBV27 and TRBJ2-1, with D unclear. In germline, CDR1 is MNHEY, CDR2 SMNVEV (reference sequence). The CDR3 is made up of 13 amino acids. Trimming cost V 6 bases and J 3 bases, with 9 bases left between them. The CDR3 region is CASSMTHYNEQFF. The CDR3 nucleotides are TGTGCCAGCAGCATGACACACTACAATGAGCAGTTCTTC.

The chain links TRBV18 to TRBJ2-7; the match to TRBD1 covers 11 bases. Unmatched junction bases numbered 5, after V lost 6 bases and J lost 4 bases. The V gene's germline CDR1 is KGHSH and CDR2 LQKENI. CDR3 length: 14 amino acids. CDR3 region: CASSTGTGGYEQYF. The CDR3 nucleotides read TGTGCCAGCTCCACCGGGACAGGGGGTTACGAGCAGTACTTC.

This clone was counted a single time. The gene calls are TRBV27 and TRBJ1-1; 8 nucleotides align to TRBD1. Germline lookup yields CDR1 MNHEY and CDR2 SMNVEV (reference sequence). The CDR3 length is 18 residues. V dropped 4 bases and J dropped 6; count of bases not matched to a gene: 19. The CDR3 DNA is TGTGCCAGCAGTTCAACACTCCAGGGGGCACCGAGGGAAGCTGAAGCTTTCTTT. It translates to CASSSTLQGAPREAEAFF.

CDR3 coding DNA: TGTGCCAGCAGCTTAGGGGAGGGGATGAATCAGCCCCAGCATTTT. Translation gives CASSLGEGMNQPQHF. The V gene is TRBV7-2, the J gene TRBJ1-5; a possible D gene is TRBD1 (5 bases). Germline V gene lookup returns CDR1 SGHTA and CDR2 FQGNSA. This CDR3 has 15 residues. V was trimmed by 1 base and J by 4 bases, leaving 11 bases between them. The whole variable domain, filled in from reference TRBV7-2 and TRBJ1-5, reads GAGVSQSPSNKVTEKGKDVELRCDPISGHTALYWYRQSLGQGLEFLIYFQGNSAPDKSGLPSDRFSAERTGGSVSTLTIQRTQQEDSAVYLCASSLGEGMNQPQHFGDGTRLSIL.

DNA for the CDR3: TGTGCCTGGAGGGCCGACGGGGCCCAGTACTTC. It codes for CAWRADGAQYF. The genes are TRBV30 and TRBJ2-5; TRBD2 is a possible D gene (5 bases). Trimming cost V 3 bases and J 9 bases, with 11 bases left between them. CDR1 is GTSNPN, CDR2 SVGIG, per germline (reference sequence). The CDR3 has 11 residues.